The clone carrying this T cell receptor (beta chain) was detected many times. Its matching antigen is unknown. Amplification from RNA transcripts yielded the TCR beta CDR3 regions. The first round was an RT-PCR with HTBI primers, and the second round was a multiplex PCR. A single record per CDR3 protein comes from TCRdb applying MiXCR to the multiplex PCR reads. Here the sample spans almost 750,000 distinct CDR3 sequences, approximately 40% being singletons. V was pared by 7 bases and J by 1 base, with 13 bases between. The CDR3 consists of 14 residues. CDR1 and CDR2 (germline): ENHRY, SYGVKD. These data come from a study of Graves' ophthalmopathy and Graves' hyperthyroidism. Study findings and constraints: Blood shared most expanded thyroid clonotypes above 0.001 frequency.

What was sequenced was peripheral blood. The receptor comes from an adult man with Graves' ophthalmopathy. The chain recombines TRBV10-3 with TRBJ1-1, with D unclear. The CDR3 loop reads CAIKELMRNTEAFF. The CDR3 nucleotides are TGTGCCATCAAAGAATTAATGAGGAACACTGAAGCTTTCTTT.